Each of the 9 T cell receptor beta chains below was sequenced from the same sample in a study of CD4 T cells in relation to SARS-CoV-2 and coronaviruses. These receptors' antigens are unknown. TCRdb's copy holds only in-frame clones and misses some; the assay was immunoSEQ multiplex PCR. The sample carries about 38,000 clones, approximately 77% recorded once. Material: naive CD4+ T cells from PBMCs, cultured in vitro. Described subset: naive CD4+ T cells isolated by negative enrichment. The receptors derive from an adult with COVID-19.

This clone was seen more than once but under ten times. The rearrangement uses TRBV3-1 (or the pseudogene TRBV3-2) and TRBJ1-3; D is undetermined. V was trimmed by 4 bases and J by 4 bases, leaving 2 bases between them. Germline V gene lookup returns CDR1 LGHDT and CDR2 YNNKEL (reference sequence). The CDR3 extends over 11 amino acids. The chain's CDR3 is CASSLGNTIYF. The CDR3 DNA follows: TGTGCCAGCAGCCTGGGAAACACCATATATTTT.

This chain connects TRBV5-1 to TRBJ2-1; weak D call: TRBD2 (5 bases). The V and J ends lost 6 bases and 8 bases respectively, with 15 bases between them. The CDR3 length is 13 residues. The germline V gene has CDR1 SGHRS and CDR2 YFSETQ. In DNA form, the CDR3 reads TGCGCCAGCACCAAAGCGGCGTATGATGAGCAGTTCTTC. It codes for CASTKAAYDEQFF.

This clone showed up just a few times. The genes are TRBV10-3 and TRBJ2-2; 12 bases are shared with TRBD1. Germline V gene lookup returns CDR1 ENHRY and CDR2 SYGVKD. V lost 0 bases, J lost 3 bases, and 5 bases stayed unmatched. The length of the CDR3 is 18 residues. CDR3 DNA sequence: TGTGCCATCAGTGAGTCGGGGACAGGGGGCGCGGACACCGGGGAGCTGTTTTTT. It specifies CAISESGTGGADTGELFF.

This chain joins TRBV18 and TRBJ2-1, with D maybe TRBD2 (6 bases). The CDR3 covers 14 residues. Looked up from germline, CDR1 is KGHSH and CDR2 is LQKENI. Trimming took off 0 bases at V and 7 bases at J, with 10 bases between the two ends. The CDR3 region is CASSPPLGGNEQFF. CDR3 in DNA: TGTGCCAGCTCACCACCGCTTGGGGGGAATGAGCAGTTCTTC.

This clone was seen a handful of times. This chain uses TRBV28 with TRBJ1-1, with D perhaps matching TRBD1 (6 bases). The CDR3 has 14 amino acids. Germline V lookup: CDR1 MDHEN, CDR2 SYDVKM. V gave up 7 bases and J gave up 7 bases, with 19 bases separating them. CDR3 sequence reads: CASKLQGREGEAFF. As DNA, the CDR3 is TGTGCCAGCAAGCTACAGGGCAGGGAGGGTGAAGCTTTCTTT.

The genes are TRBV4-1 and TRBJ2-1; 9 bases fit TRBD2. The CDR3 covers 16 residues. The germline V gene has CDR1 MGHRA and CDR2 YSYEKL. The V gene end was trimmed by 3 bases and the J gene end by 9 bases; junction bases not matched to a gene: 12. The CDR3 is CASSQTPGLAAGEQFF. The CDR3 DNA is TGCGCCAGCAGCCAGACACCGGGACTAGCAGCGGGTGAGCAGTTCTTC.

The rearrangement joins TRBV28 to TRBJ2-1; TRBD2 matches 9 bases. Per germline, CDR1 MDHEN and CDR2 SYDVKM. V lost 8 bases, J lost 0 bases, and 11 bases stayed unmatched. The CDR3 has 17 residues. CDR3 in DNA: TGTGCCAGCTGGGCTTCTAGCGGGACGGGCTCCTACAATGAGCAGTTCTTC. This encodes CASWASSGTGSYNEQFF.

V and J are TRBV9 and TRBJ2-3; 8 nucleotides line up with TRBD2. Germline CDR1 and CDR2: SGDLS and YYNGEE. The V gene end was trimmed by 5 bases and the J gene end by 8 bases; junction bases not matched to a gene: 13. The CDR3 has 15 residues. For the CDR3, the DNA is TGTGCCAGCAGGTCCGGAGGCGGGAGGCTCGGTACGCAGTATTTT. Its translation: CASRSGGGRLGTQYF.

V usage is TRBV30 and J usage is TRBJ2-7; TRBD1 aligns across 11 bases. The V segment lost 5 bases and the J segment 4 bases; nucleotides outside the gene matches: 4. This CDR3 comprises 13 residues. Germline-derived CDR1 and CDR2 are GTSNPN and SVGIG (reference sequence). CDR3 protein: CAWGQGARYEQYF. The DNA for the CDR3 is TGTGCCTGGGGACAGGGGGCGCGGTACGAGCAGTACTTC.